This T cell receptor beta chain was recovered during a study of T-cell memory formation after mild COVID-19. The CDR3 runs 13 residues. Trimming shortened V by 2 bases and J by 6 bases, and 7 bases separated the two germline ends. Looked up from germline, CDR1 is MDHEN and CDR2 is SYDVKM. The sample holds a few counts of this clonotype. Its cognate antigen is unknown. MiXCR was run by TCRdb on the 5' RACE reads, yielding one entry per CDR3 protein. The data contain 250,000 to 300,000 distinct CDR3 sequences, approximately 8% of them singletons. Study-level points and caveats: Clones shrinking from day 15 to 85 showed even CD4/CD8 mixes; later expanders tilted CD4+.

The clonotype originates from a man younger than 35 who had mild COVID-19 (a few samples of this study predate the infection). Cell type and time point are not known. V and J are TRBV28 and TRBJ1-4, with a possible D match to TRBD1 (6 bases). Specimen: PBMCs or a T cell subset sorted from them (not recorded which). Here the CDR3 DNA reads TGTGCCAGCAGTTTAAGGGGGGATGAAAAACTGTTTTTT. Its translation: CASSLRGDEKLFF. Full variable domain (rest looked up from reference TRBV28 and TRBJ1-4): DVKVTQSSRYLVKRTGEKVFLECVQDMDHENMFWYRQDPGLGLRLIYFSYDVKMKEKGDIPEGYSVSREKKERFSLILESASTNQTSMYLCASSLRGDEKLFFGSGTQLSVL.